Detailed here is one T cell receptor (beta chain). These data originate in a study of blood T cell repertoires in COVID-19. About the study: The origin of the acute and convalescent COVID-19 samples was the United States, Italy and Spain. T cells, B-cell-depleted T cells, or PBMCs provided the cDNA or gDNA that served as material.

The CDR3 runs 13 residues. Germline V gene sequence: CDR1 LGHDT, CDR2 YNNKEL (reference sequence). Losses at the gene ends were 2 bases for V and 8 bases for J; bases not matched to a gene: 3. Assay used: immunoSEQ multiplex PCR; TCRdb lists only in-frame clones, some missing. The sample includes roughly 200,000 clones, approximately 82% of them seen just once. The clonotype comes from a man between 35 and 55 years old with active or convalescent COVID-19. The chain has TRBV3-1 (or the pseudogene TRBV3-2) and TRBJ1-1; the match to TRBD1 covers 9 bases. Sequencing used peripheral blood. CDR3 protein: CASSQWDRDEAFF. The DNA for the CDR3 is TGTGCCAGCAGCCAATGGGACAGGGACGAAGCTTTCTTT.